Each of the 26 T cell receptor beta chains below was sequenced from the same sample in a study of T cells in Graves' hyperthyroidism and ophthalmopathy. From RNA transcripts, TCR beta CDR3 regions were amplified. In the first-round RT-PCR of the TCR CDR3, the HTBI primer set was used. TCRdb re-called the multiplex PCR reads with MiXCR, one entry per CDR3 protein. The data show 500,000 or so distinct CDR3 sequences, approximately 16% seen once. Sequencing input: blood. The receptors derive from a young woman with Graves' ophthalmopathy.

V usage is TRBV4-2 and J usage is TRBJ2-3; 10 positions match TRBD2. The CDR3 has 18 amino acids. Trimming cost V 0 bases and J 1 base; bases outside gene matches: 7. The germline CDR1 and CDR2 sequences are LGHNA and YNFKEQ. The CDR3 sequence: CASSQDKVGLAGTDTQYF. CDR3 DNA: TGTGCCAGCAGCCAAGATAAAGTAGGACTAGCGGGCACAGATACGCAGTATTTT.

In the case of this clonotype: A much larger clone sits a single nucleotide away, making a read error possible. The rearrangement joins TRBV7-2 to TRBJ1-2; TRBD1 agrees at 7 bases. The J segment lost 3 bases and the V segment lost 3 bases, leaving 4 bases of the junction unmatched. This CDR3 has 14 amino acids. Germline assignment: CDR1 SGHTA and CDR2 FQGNSA. The CDR3, as DNA: TGTGCCAGCAGCTTGCAGGGGGTTCACTATGGCTACACCTTC. Translated, it gives CASSLQGVHYGYTF.

This clonotype was seen at least ten times. The rearrangement links TRBV28 to TRBJ1-1, with D perhaps matching TRBD1 (6 bases). V lost 7 bases to trimming and J lost 11 bases, with 20 bases between them. The germline V gene has CDR1 MDHEN and CDR2 SYDVKM. This CDR3 contains 13 residues. The CDR3 spells CASTATTTGSAFF. In nucleotides, the CDR3 is TGTGCCAGCACCGCTACTACCACAGGGAGTGCTTTCTTT.

This clonotype has only a few counts. In DNA, the CDR3 is TGCGCCAGCAGCCAAGGACTAGCGGGAGTTCGCAATGAGCAGTTCTTC. Residues: CASSQGLAGVRNEQFF. The chain is built from TRBV4-3 and TRBJ2-1; 12 bases line up with TRBD2. The V segment lost 1 base and the J segment 6 bases; nucleotides outside the gene matches: 4. The CDR3 loop spans 16 amino acids. CDR1 LGHNA and CDR2 YSLEER come from the germline V gene.

This clonotype was detected ten times or more. V and J are TRBV9 and TRBJ2-3, with D perhaps matching TRBD2 (6 bases). CDR3 length: 15 amino acids. Germline V CDR1 and CDR2: SGDLS, YYNGEE. Trimming stripped 3 bases from V and 4 bases from J, with 15 bases between. The chain's CDR3 is CASSAASSVADTQYF. The CDR3 bases are TGTGCCAGCAGCGCAGCCTCTAGCGTTGCAGATACGCAGTATTTT.

A few counts support this clonotype. This may stem from a read error, because a much larger clone lies one nucleotide away. The V gene is TRBV5-1, the J gene TRBJ2-5; no clear D gene. V was shortened by 5 bases and J by 3 bases, with 17 bases between the two germline ends. CDR3 length: 15 amino acids. The germline gives CDR1 SGHRS, CDR2 YFSETQ. The DNA for the CDR3 is TGCGCCAGCAGAGGTGATGTACGACGGAAAGAGACCCAGTACTTC. The encoded protein is CASRGDVRRKETQYF.

This clonotype was detected ten times or more. This sequence joins TRBV2 and TRBJ2-1; D may be TRBD1 or TRBD2 (6 bases each). Germline values: CDR1 SNHLY, CDR2 FYNNEI. This CDR3 region has 18 residues. V lost 1 base and J lost 7, with 23 bases in between. The CDR3 coding sequence is TGTGCCAGCAGTGAAGTCGCCGGGTGGGGGGCTGGCCGGAATGAGCAGTTCTTC. Translation: CASSEVAGWGAGRNEQFF.

The rearrangement uses TRBV7-3 and TRBJ2-6; D not certain. Germline V gene sequence: CDR1 SGHTA, CDR2 FQGTGA. This CDR3 is 18 amino acids long. The ends were cut back, 3 bases at V and 0 bases at J, with 15 bases in the middle. CDR3 loop: CASSLLGSGTSGANVLTF. The CDR3 DNA sequence: TGTGCCAGCAGCTTGTTGGGCTCCGGAACCTCTGGGGCCAACGTCCTGACTTTC.

V and J are TRBV27 and TRBJ1-6, with 8 bases aligning to TRBD1. Trimming removed 8 bases from V and 7 bases from J; junction bases left unmatched: 7. This CDR3 spans 14 amino acids. Germline V CDR1 and CDR2: MNHEY, SMNVEV (reference sequence). CDR3 sequence (DNA): TGTGCCAGCCGCCCCCAGGGGGCGAATTCACCCCTCCACTTT. This sequence encodes CASRPQGANSPLHF.

This clonotype occurred a few times. As the CDR3 is not closed by the conserved phenylalanine or tryptophan, this likely results from a read error. The chain joins TRBV6-1 to TRBJ1-2; TRBD1 is a possible D gene (6 bases). V was cut by 7 bases and J by 4 bases, with 13 bases left in between. Germline CDR1 is MNHNS and CDR2 is SASEGT. The CDR3 extends over 13 amino acids. The CDR3 spells CASTRGVGYGYTL. Here the CDR3 DNA reads TGTGCCAGCACCAGGGGTGTAGGCTATGGCTACACCCTC.

This clonotype was picked up many times. The chain links TRBV7-2 to TRBJ2-1; 15 bases are a match to TRBD2. The length of the CDR3 is 16 residues. Germline V lookup: CDR1 SGHTA, CDR2 FQGNSA. The V segment lost 5 bases and the J segment 8 bases; nucleotides outside the gene matches: 7. The CDR3, as DNA: TGTGCCAGCAGCCGGACTAGCGGGAGGGCCCTCGATGAGCAGTTCTTC. Encoded protein: CASSRTSGRALDEQFF.

In this sample, this clonotype turned up a few times. The rearrangement links TRBV9 to TRBJ1-1; D might be TRBD1 (5 bases). In germline, CDR1 is SGDLS, CDR2 YYNGEE. CDR3 size: 15 residues. V lost 0 bases and J 3 bases, leaving 12 bases between the germline ends. CDR3 sequence: CASSVAGTRDTEAFF. The CDR3 DNA reads TGTGCCAGCAGCGTAGCCGGCACCAGGGACACTGAAGCTTTCTTT.

This clonotype appeared a few times. The V gene is TRBV5-1, the J gene TRBJ2-6; no clear D. V lost 2 bases to trimming and J lost 4 bases, with 10 bases between them. Germline V gives CDR1 SGHRS, CDR2 YFSETQ. The CDR3 loop spans 15 amino acids. Here the CDR3 DNA reads TGCGCCAGCAGCTTACGGTTCTCCGGGGCCAACGTCCTGACTTTC. Translating it yields CASSLRFSGANVLTF.

This clonotype was counted many times. This sequence joins TRBV7-2 and TRBJ2-3; D is unresolved. Between the trimmed V and J ends, which lost 4 bases and 9 bases, there was a span of 14 bases. This CDR3 is 13 amino acids long. CDR1 SGHTA and CDR2 FQGNSA come from the germline V gene. The CDR3 here is CASSSRRGRTQYF. The CDR3 nucleotides are TGTGCCAGCAGCTCCCGTAGAGGACGGACGCAGTATTTT.

With regard to this clonotype: Being one base from a much bigger clone, this may be a read error. V usage is TRBV7-9 and J usage is TRBJ2-1; D might be TRBD2 (6 bases). The J call is uncertain, as TRBJ2-7 better fits the DNA end. Germline V gives CDR1 SEHNR, CDR2 FQNEAQ (reference sequence). There are 20 residues in the CDR3. CDR3 nucleotides: TGTGCCAGCAGTCGGAGGACTGGGACTTCCGTGGGTAGGGGCTACAATGAGCAGTACTTC. Its translation: CASSRRTGTSVGRGYNEQYF.

The chain is built from TRBV20-1 and TRBJ2-1; TRBD2 aligns across 10 bases. Germline V CDR1 and CDR2: DFQATT, SNEGSKA (reference sequence). The ends lost 1 base at V and 7 bases at J; junction bases unmatched: 13. This CDR3 has 17 residues. The CDR3 spells CSARVLGAGGPGNEQFF. As DNA, the CDR3 is TGCAGTGCTAGAGTGTTGGGAGCGGGAGGGCCGGGAAATGAGCAGTTCTTC.

Worth noting for this clonotype: A much larger clone lies one base from this, so it may be a read error. The chain carries TRBV6-2 or TRBV6-3 and TRBJ2-1, with 10 bases aligning to TRBD2. Losses at the gene ends were 5 bases for V and 6 bases for J; bases not matched to a gene: 10. Germline values: CDR1 MNHEY, CDR2 SVGEGT. This CDR3 contains 16 residues. The CDR3 loop reads CASSHLHSGRANEQFF. The CDR3 nucleotides read TGTGCCAGCAGTCACCTCCACAGCGGGAGGGCCAATGAGCAGTTCTTC.

The chain uses TRBV19 and TRBJ2-1; 8 bases line up with TRBD2. Trimming removed 5 bases from V and 7 bases from J; junction bases left unmatched: 13. Germline loops: CDR1 LNHDA, CDR2 SQIVND (reference sequence). This CDR3 region has 16 residues. The chain's CDR3 is CASSQLGSSGKNEQFF. In DNA form, the CDR3 reads TGTGCCAGTAGTCAACTCGGGAGTAGCGGGAAGAATGAGCAGTTCTTC.

A few counts support this clonotype. Here the CDR3 DNA reads TGTGCCAGCAGTTTTTTAGAAAGGGCTAGGGATGAAAAACTGTTTTTT. Translating gives CASSFLERARDEKLFF. The chain has TRBV28 and TRBJ1-4; D gene uncertain. This CDR3 has 16 amino acids. V shed 3 bases and J shed 6 bases, with 17 bases lying between them. Germline V gene sequence: CDR1 MDHEN, CDR2 SYDVKM.

This clonotype was recorded at least ten times. J is TRBJ2-7 and V is TRBV11-2; D not resolved. This CDR3 spans 12 amino acids. Trimming pared 6 bases from V and 5 bases from J, leaving 11 bases between. Germline CDR1 reads SGHAT; CDR2 reads FQNNGV. This chain's CDR3 is CASSMLVHEQYF. CDR3 DNA: TGTGCCAGCAGTATGCTGGTCCACGAGCAGTACTTC.

The V and J genes are TRBV6-1 and TRBJ1-5; 12 bases line up with TRBD1. The CDR3 totals 18 residues. Trimming at V came to 4 bases and at J to 5 bases, leaving 12 bases not matched to a gene. Germline V gene lookup returns CDR1 MNHNS and CDR2 SASEGT. The CDR3 sequence: CASSGVRDRGPRDQPQHF. CDR3 DNA: TGTGCCAGCAGTGGGGTCCGGGACAGGGGGCCGCGTGATCAGCCCCAGCATTTT.

This clonotype came up once. With a much larger clone just one base away, this may be a read error. The chain links TRBV28 to TRBJ2-7; D possibly uses TRBD1 or TRBD2 (5 bases each). The length of the CDR3 is 14 residues. The V gene lost 4 bases and the J gene lost 2 bases, with 12 bases spanning the gap. Per germline, CDR1 MDHEN and CDR2 SYDVKM. The CDR3 loop reads CASSSGADPYEQYV. In DNA form, the CDR3 reads TGTGCCAGCAGTTCCGGGGCCGATCCCTACGAGCAGTACGTC.

Many counts were recorded for this clonotype. The genes are TRBV20-1 and TRBJ2-3; D unclear. The CDR3 has 13 residues. Germline CDR1 reads DFQATT; CDR2 reads SNEGSKA (reference sequence). Between the trimmed V and J ends, which lost 0 bases and 6 bases, there was a span of 10 bases. In DNA, the CDR3 is TGCAGTGCTAGAGATAATAGCCAGGATACGCAGTATTTT. Protein product: CSARDNSQDTQYF.

The chain recombines TRBV28 with TRBJ2-7; unclear D gene. V gave up 2 bases and J gave up 4 bases, with 24 bases separating them. Germline CDR1 and CDR2: MDHEN and SYDVKM. CDR3 length equals 18 residues. As DNA, the CDR3 is TGTGCCAGCAGTTTAGCCCGAATCAACTCCCAGCCAATTTACGAGCAGTACTTC. It encodes CASSLARINSQPIYEQYF.

The V and J genes are TRBV19 and TRBJ2-1; 9 bases map to TRBD2. J lost 7 bases, V lost 4 bases, and 2 bases had no gene match. The CDR3 spans 13 residues. Germline CDR1 LNHDA, CDR2 SQIVND (reference sequence). CDR3 sequence (DNA): TGTGCCAGTAGTAAGGGACTAGCAAATGAGCAGTTCTTC. Its protein product is CASSKGLANEQFF.

This clonotype was counted ten times or more. This rearrangement joins TRBV5-1 to TRBJ1-1, with D perhaps TRBD1 (6 bases). CDR3 length: 15 amino acids. Germline V gene sequence: CDR1 SGHRS, CDR2 YFSETQ. V was shortened by 4 bases and J by 6 bases, with 19 bases between the two germline ends. The CDR3 DNA sequence: TGCGCCAGCAGCGACGCCGGGACAAGGTGGGCTGAAGCTTTCTTT. It encodes CASSDAGTRWAEAFF. The full variable domain, in which reference TRBV5-1 and TRBJ1-1 provide the parts outside the CDR3, is KAGVTQTPRYLIKTRGQQVTLSCSPISGHRSVSWYQQTPGQGLQFLFEYFSETQRNKGNFPGRFSGRQFSNSRSEMNVSTLELGDSALYLCASSDAGTRWAEAFFGQGTRLTVV.